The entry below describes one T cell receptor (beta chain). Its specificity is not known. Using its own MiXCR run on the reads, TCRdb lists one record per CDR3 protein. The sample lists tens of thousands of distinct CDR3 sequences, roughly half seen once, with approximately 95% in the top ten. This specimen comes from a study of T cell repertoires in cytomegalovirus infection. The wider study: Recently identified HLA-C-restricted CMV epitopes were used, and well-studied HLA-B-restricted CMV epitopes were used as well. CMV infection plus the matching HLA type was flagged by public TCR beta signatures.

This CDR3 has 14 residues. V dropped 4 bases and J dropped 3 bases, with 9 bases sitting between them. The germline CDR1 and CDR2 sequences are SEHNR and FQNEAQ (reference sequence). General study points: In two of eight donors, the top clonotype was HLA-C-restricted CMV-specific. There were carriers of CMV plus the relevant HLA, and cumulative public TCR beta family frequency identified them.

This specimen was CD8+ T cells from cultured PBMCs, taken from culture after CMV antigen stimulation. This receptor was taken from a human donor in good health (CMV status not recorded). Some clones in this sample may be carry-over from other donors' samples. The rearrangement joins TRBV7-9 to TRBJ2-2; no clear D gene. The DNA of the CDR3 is TGTGCCAGCAGCTCGACCTTAGACACCGGGGAGCTGTTTTTT. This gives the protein CASSSTLDTGELFF.